These 21 T cell receptor beta chains were all obtained from the same sample, sequenced in a study of blood T cell repertoires in COVID-19. Method: immunoSEQ multiplex PCR; TCRdb's copy keeps in-frame clones and lacks some. The sample lists around 160,000 clones, approximately 80% occurring once. The sequenced sample was PBMCs or T cells enriched from blood (not recorded which). The receptors stem from a man aged 40-49 years who had recovered from COVID-19.

In this sample, this clone turned up once. The J gene is TRBJ1-5, the V gene TRBV30; TRBD1 matches 8 bases. The CDR3 is 15 residues long. From germline, CDR1 is GTSNPN and CDR2 SVGIG (reference sequence). The V gene end was trimmed by 1 base and the J gene end by 7 bases; junction bases not matched to a gene: 9. CDR3 residues: CAWSAQDRDIQPQHF. CDR3 bases: TGTGCCTGGAGTGCCCAGGACAGGGATATACAGCCCCAGCATTTT. Together with reference TRBV30 and TRBJ1-5, the CDR3 gives the full variable domain: SQTIHQWPATLVQPVGSPLSLECTVEGTSNPNLYWYRQAAGRGLQLLFYSVGIGQISSEVPQNLSASRPQDRQFILSSKKLLLSDSGFYLCAWSAQDRDIQPQHFGDGTRLSIL.

The V gene is TRBV19, the J gene TRBJ1-4; TRBD1 agrees at 8 bases. Germline CDR1 reads LNHDA; CDR2 reads SQIVND (reference sequence). This CDR3 has 14 amino acids. After removal of 7 bases from V and 10 bases from J, the junction contained 11 bases not matched to a gene. In DNA form, the CDR3 reads TGTGCCAGTACTCAAGACGGACAGGGAGGAAAACTGTTTTTT. Residues: CASTQDGQGGKLFF. The full variable domain, in which reference TRBV19 and TRBJ1-4 provide the parts outside the CDR3, is DGGITQSPKYLFRKEGQNVTLSCEQNLNHDAMYWYRQDPGQGLRLIYYSQIVNDFQKGDIAEGYSVSREKKESFPLTVTSAQKNPTAFYLCASTQDGQGGKLFFGSGTQLSVL.

The rearrangement links TRBV30 to TRBJ2-2; D is undetermined. Trimming shortened V by 1 base and J by 4 bases, and 22 bases separated the two germline ends. The CDR3 is 18 amino acids. Germline V CDR1 and CDR2: GTSNPN, SVGIG (reference sequence). The CDR3 nucleotides read TGTGCCTGGAGTGCCCCGGAAGACAAAGTTAAAATCACCGGGGAGCTGTTTTTT. Translating gives CAWSAPEDKVKITGELFF. Together with reference TRBV30 and TRBJ2-2, the CDR3 gives the full variable domain: SQTIHQWPATLVQPVGSPLSLECTVEGTSNPNLYWYRQAAGRGLQLLFYSVGIGQISSEVPQNLSASRPQDRQFILSSKKLLLSDSGFYLCAWSAPEDKVKITGELFFGEGSRLTVL.

The V and J genes are TRBV5-1 and TRBJ2-2, with D possibly TRBD1 on 6 matching bases. Germline-derived CDR1 and CDR2 are SGHRS and YFSETQ. The CDR3 sequence is 16 residues long. The V end lost 7 bases, the J end lost 2 bases, and 18 bases lay between the germline ends. In DNA, the CDR3 is TGCGCCAGCCGGACAGTGAATATCGAAAACACCGGGGAGCTGTTTTTT. This codes for CASRTVNIENTGELFF.

V and J are TRBV3-1 (or the pseudogene TRBV3-2) and TRBJ2-5; 13 bases are shared with TRBD2. Trimming cost V 4 bases and J 4 bases; bases outside gene matches: 6. The CDR3 is 16 amino acids. The germline V gene encodes CDR1 LGHDT and CDR2 YNNKEL (reference sequence). CDR3 sequence: CASSLGLAGRRETQYF. CDR3 sequence (DNA): TGTGCCAGCAGCCTGGGACTAGCGGGGAGGCGAGAGACCCAGTACTTC.

The chain combines TRBV25-1 with TRBJ1-2; 10 nucleotides line up with TRBD1. CDR1 and CDR2 (germline): MGHDK, SYGVNS. V lost 4 bases to trimming and J lost 2 bases; unmatched junction nucleotides: 7. The CDR3 totals 16 residues. CDR3 loop: CASSGTGGPGNYGYTF. Here the CDR3 DNA reads TGTGCCAGCAGTGGGACAGGGGGGCCGGGCAACTATGGCTACACCTTC.

The V and J genes are TRBV5-4 and TRBJ2-5; D may be TRBD1 (5 bases). Germline lookup yields CDR1 SGHNT and CDR2 YYREEE (reference sequence). CDR3 length: 13 amino acids. V was shortened by 2 bases and J by 4 bases, with 9 bases between the two germline ends. CDR3 nucleotides: TGTGCCAGCAGCTTCAGGGAAGGAGAGACCCAGTACTTC. Its translation: CASSFREGETQYF.

The rearrangement uses TRBV2 and TRBJ1-2, with D maybe TRBD1 (5 bases). CDR3 length: 13 amino acids. Germline lookup yields CDR1 SNHLY and CDR2 FYNNEI. The ends were cut back, 9 bases at V and 5 bases at J, with 16 bases in the middle. CDR3 nucleotides: TGTGCCAGTGTAGGCGGGGGAAGGTATGGCTACACCTTC. It is translated as CASVGGGRYGYTF.

Note on this clone: One base away lies a much larger clone, so this may be a sequencing read error. This sequence joins TRBV7-2 and TRBJ2-2; 9 positions agree with TRBD1. Per germline, CDR1 SGHTA and CDR2 FQGNSA. This CDR3 has 15 amino acids. CDR3 sequence (DNA): TGTGCCAACAGCTTAGGACAGGGGAAAACCGGGGAGCTGTTTTTT. Translation gives CANSLGQGKTGELFF.

The rearrangement links TRBV15 to TRBJ2-7; 8 nucleotides align to TRBD2. This CDR3 spans 17 amino acids. Germline CDR1 is LNHNV and CDR2 is YYDKDF (reference sequence). The V gene end was trimmed by 0 bases and the J gene end by 5 bases; junction bases not matched to a gene: 12. The CDR3 nucleotides are TGTGCCACCAGCAGAGATCTCGTCGGGGGGGCCGGGAACGAGCAGTACGTC. This translates into CATSRDLVGGAGNEQYV.

The chain has TRBV14 and TRBJ1-5; the D gene is possibly TRBD1 (5 bases). In germline, CDR1 is SGHDN, CDR2 FVKESK. The CDR3 is 14 amino acids. V was shortened by 1 base and J by 3 bases, with 7 bases between the two germline ends. The CDR3 loop reads CASSQGQNNQPQHF. DNA for the CDR3: TGTGCCAGCAGCCAAGGACAGAACAATCAGCCCCAGCATTTT.

The V gene is TRBV5-4, the J gene TRBJ1-2, with a tentative D call TRBD1 (5 bases). Germline V gene lookup returns CDR1 SGHNT and CDR2 YYREEE (reference sequence). The CDR3 has 13 amino acids. With 6 bases removed from V and 8 bases from J, the gap between germline ends came to 17 bases. DNA for the CDR3: TGTGCCAGCACCCGGCCCGGGACTCGGGGCTACACCTTC. This gives the protein CASTRPGTRGYTF.

The chain is built from TRBV6-2 or TRBV6-3 and TRBJ1-5; a weak D match, TRBD1 (6 bases). V dropped 5 bases and J dropped 6 bases, with 20 bases sitting between them. The CDR3 loop spans 16 amino acids. Per germline, CDR1 MNHEY and CDR2 SVGEGT. CDR3 in amino acids: CASSPALTGLGQPQHF. The DNA of the CDR3 is TGTGCCAGCAGTCCAGCTCTAACAGGGTTGGGTCAGCCCCAGCATTTT.

The chain is built from TRBV10-3 and TRBJ1-1; the match to TRBD1 covers 9 bases. The germline V gene has CDR1 ENHRY and CDR2 SYGVKD. Unmatched junction bases numbered 4, after V lost 8 bases and J lost 6 bases. There are 12 residues in the CDR3. The CDR3 DNA follows: TGTGCCATCGGGGACAGGGACGCTGAAGCTTTCTTT. It translates to CAIGDRDAEAFF.

J is TRBJ1-1 and V is TRBV7-6; no reliable D call. V was cut by 4 bases and J by 0 bases, with 6 bases left in between. The CDR3 is 13 residues long. Germline CDR1 SGHVS, CDR2 FNYEAQ. The CDR3 protein is CASSSQLNTEAFF. The CDR3, as DNA: TGTGCCAGCAGCTCCCAATTGAACACTGAAGCTTTCTTT.

The gene calls are TRBV5-5 and TRBJ2-5, with 12 bases fitting TRBD1. V was pared by 4 bases and J by 4 bases, with 8 bases of the junction left unmatched. Germline CDR1 is SGHKS and CDR2 is YYEKEE (reference sequence). The CDR3 extends over 16 amino acids. CDR3 DNA sequence: TGTGCCAGCAGCCTGGGACAGGGGGCCTTTTTAGAGACCCAGTACTTC. It yields the protein CASSLGQGAFLETQYF.

This chain connects TRBV9 to TRBJ2-1; 7 nucleotides match TRBD2. CDR3 size: 16 residues. CDR1 and CDR2 (germline): SGDLS, YYNGEE. J gave up 0 bases and V 3 bases, and 6 bases lay outside the gene matches. The CDR3 region is CASSDYGGSSYNEQFF. The CDR3 DNA reads TGTGCCAGCAGCGATTACGGGGGGAGCTCCTACAATGAGCAGTTCTTC.

The chain uses TRBV25-1 and TRBJ2-7; D perhaps matches TRBD1 (7 bases). Trimming removed 4 bases from V and 2 bases from J, with 15 bases in between. CDR1 and CDR2 (germline): MGHDK, SYGVNS. The CDR3 is made up of 15 amino acids. The DNA of the CDR3 is TGTGCCAGCAGTGTACGGACAGGAGGGGCCTACGAGCAGTACTTC. As protein: CASSVRTGGAYEQYF.

This chain links TRBV6-2 or TRBV6-3 with TRBJ2-2; perhaps TRBD2 as D (5 bases). V lost 3 bases, J lost 2 bases, and 10 bases lay in between. Germline V CDR1 and CDR2: MNHEY, SVGEGT. This CDR3 is 15 amino acids long. The CDR3: CASSYLTGNTGELFF. DNA of the CDR3: TGTGCCAGCAGTTATCTGACGGGAAACACCGGGGAGCTGTTTTTT.

The genes are TRBV21-1 and TRBJ2-6; TRBD1, as called in the table, went unchecked against the DNA. TRBV21-1 has pseudogene status. This CDR3 spans 18 amino acids. DNA for the CDR3: TGTGCCAGCAGCACACACCCTTTCGCCCGTTCTGGGGCCAACGTCCTGACTTTC. Amino acid sequence: CASSTHPFARSGANVLTF.

The V and J genes are TRBV7-2 and TRBJ2-1; D not resolved. V lost 8 bases to trimming and J lost 6 bases, with 23 bases between them. Per the germline V gene, CDR1 is SGHTA and CDR2 is FQGNSA. The CDR3 is 16 residues long. CDR3 sequence: CASAPRQFGGGNEQFF. CDR3 in DNA: TGTGCCAGCGCCCCGCGCCAGTTCGGCGGCGGCAATGAGCAGTTCTTC.